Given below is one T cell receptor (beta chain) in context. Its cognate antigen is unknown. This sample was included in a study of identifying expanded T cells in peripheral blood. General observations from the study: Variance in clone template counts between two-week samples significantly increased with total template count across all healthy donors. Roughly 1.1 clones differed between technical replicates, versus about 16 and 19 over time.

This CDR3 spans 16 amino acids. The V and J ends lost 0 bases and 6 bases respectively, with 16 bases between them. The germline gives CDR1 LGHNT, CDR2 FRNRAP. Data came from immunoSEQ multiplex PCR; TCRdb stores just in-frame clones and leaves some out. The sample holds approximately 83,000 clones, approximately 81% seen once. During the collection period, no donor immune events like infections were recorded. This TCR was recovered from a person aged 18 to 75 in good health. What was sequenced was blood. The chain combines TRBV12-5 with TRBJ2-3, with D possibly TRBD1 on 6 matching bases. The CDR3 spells CASGLVGQSHMDTQYF. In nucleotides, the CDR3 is TGTGCTAGTGGTTTGGTAGGACAGTCCCACATGGATACGCAGTATTTT.